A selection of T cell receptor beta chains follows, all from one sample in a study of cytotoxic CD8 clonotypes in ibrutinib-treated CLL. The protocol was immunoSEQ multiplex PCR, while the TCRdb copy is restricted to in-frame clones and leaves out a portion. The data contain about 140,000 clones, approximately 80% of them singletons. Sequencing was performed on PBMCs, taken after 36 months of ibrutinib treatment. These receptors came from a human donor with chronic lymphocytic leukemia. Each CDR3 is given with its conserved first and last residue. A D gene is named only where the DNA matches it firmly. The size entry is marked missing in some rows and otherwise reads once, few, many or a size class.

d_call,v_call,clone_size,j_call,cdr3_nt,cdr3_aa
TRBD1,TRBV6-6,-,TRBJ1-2,TGTGCCAGCAGCATACCGGGACAGGGGGCCGGTGGCTACACCTTC,CASSIPGQGAGGYTF
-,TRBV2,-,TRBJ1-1,TGTGCCAGCAGGCAGGGTGGCACTGAAGCTTTCTTT,CASRQGGTEAFF
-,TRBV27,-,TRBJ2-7,TGTGCCAGCAGCCAACAGGCCATCCCCTACGAGCAGTACTTC,CASSQQAIPYEQYF
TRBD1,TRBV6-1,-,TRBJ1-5,TGTGCCAGCATCGGACAGGGTTGGCAGCCCCAGCATTTT,CASIGQGWQPQHF
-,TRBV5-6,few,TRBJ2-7,TGTGCCACGCGTATATGGGGGGCTAACTACGAGCAGTACTTC,CATRIWGANYEQYF
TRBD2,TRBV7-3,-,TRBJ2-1,TGTGCCAGCAGCTTGGTAGCGGGAGGGAATTACAATGAGCAGTTCTTC,CASSLVAGGNYNEQFF
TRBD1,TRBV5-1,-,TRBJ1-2,TGCGCCAGCAGCAGAGACTGGAGGGCGACAGGGACCCAATACTATGGCTACACCTTC,CASSRDWRATGTQYYGYTF
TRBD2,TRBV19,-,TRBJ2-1,TGTGCCAGTAGTACAGGACTAGCGGGGGGGGTCCAGTTCTTC,CASSTGLAGGVQFF
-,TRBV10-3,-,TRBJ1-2,TGTGCCATCAGTGAGTCGCTCTATGGCTACACCTTC,CAISESLYGYTF
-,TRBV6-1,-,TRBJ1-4,TGTGCCAGCAAACGGGCAACTAATGAAAAACTGTTTTTT,CASKRATNEKLFF
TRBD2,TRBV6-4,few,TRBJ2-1,TGTGCCAGCAGTGACGACGCACTAGCGGCCTACAATGAGCAGTTCTTC,CASSDDALAAYNEQFF
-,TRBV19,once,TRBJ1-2,TGTGCCAGTAGTATGCTCCAGGGGCGCTTATCAAGCTACACCTTC,CASSMLQGRLSSYTF
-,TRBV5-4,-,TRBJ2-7,TGTGCCAGCAGCTTGTCCTATGGAGCCTACGAGCAGTACTTC,CASSLSYGAYEQYF
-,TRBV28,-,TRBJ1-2,TGTGCCAGCACCCTCCCAGGGAGATTCGGCTACACCTTC,CASTLPGRFGYTF
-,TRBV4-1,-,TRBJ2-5,TGCGCCAGCAGCCGAGGGTGGCCCGAAGAGACCCAGTACTTC,CASSRGWPEETQYF
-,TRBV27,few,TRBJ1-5,TGTGCCAGCAGCCTAACTGCCCTTCAGGGCCGTCGAAATCAGCCCCAGCATTTT,CASSLTALQGRRNQPQHF
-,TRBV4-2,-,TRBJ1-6,TGTGCCAGCAGCCAAGATACAGGGAGGCCCCTCCACTTT,CASSQDTGRPLHF
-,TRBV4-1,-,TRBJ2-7,TGCGCCAGCAGCCAAGAGCAGCTAAGCTACGAGCAGTACTTC,CASSQEQLSYEQYF
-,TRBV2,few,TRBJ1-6,TGTGCCAGCACCATATCTCCACCCCTCCACTTT,CASTISPPLHF
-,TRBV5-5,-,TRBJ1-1,TGTGCCAGCAGCTTGGGACAGGCGGGAAACACTGAAGCTTTCTTT,CASSLGQAGNTEAFF
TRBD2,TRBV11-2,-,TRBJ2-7,TGTGCCAGCAGCCCCTTAGCGGGAGGGTACGAGCAGTACTTC,CASSPLAGGYEQYF
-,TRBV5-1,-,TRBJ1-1,TGCGCCAGCAGGCGTCTGGGGGGGGCGAGCACTGAAGCTTTCTTT,CASRRLGGASTEAFF
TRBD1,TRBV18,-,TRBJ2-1,TGTGCCAGCTCACCTCCGACAGGGCGGAATGAGCAGTTCTTC,CASSPPTGRNEQFF
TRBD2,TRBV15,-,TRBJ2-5,TGTGCCACCAGCAGAGATGGGCCCGATGCGGGGGGAGAGACCCAGTACTTC,CATSRDGPDAGGETQYF
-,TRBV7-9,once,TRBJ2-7,TGTGCCAGCAGCTTAGTAGGCCGAGCCGCCTACGAGCAGTACTTC,CASSLVGRAAYEQYF
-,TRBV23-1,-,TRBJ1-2,TGCGCCAGCGGCCAAGGGGTTAACTATGGCTACACCTTC,CASGQGVNYGYTF
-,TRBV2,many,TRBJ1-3,TGTGCCAGCAGTCCCCCCGGACGGTTCAAAGCTGGAAACACCATATATTTT,CASSPPGRFKAGNTIYF
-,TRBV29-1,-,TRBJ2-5,TGCAGCGTTGGTTCGCGCCAAGAGACCCAGTACTTC,CSVGSRQETQYF